Presented here are 17 T cell receptor beta chains from one specimen sequenced in a study of blood T cells in healthy people across ages. It was with a sample-barcoded 5' primer and a J-beta primer mix that a second PCR of roughly 7 to 12 cycles was run. In TCRdb, the 5' RACE reads were re-called with MiXCR into one record per CDR3 protein. The top ten hold less than 9.5% of the sample, which has some 1.7 million distinct CDR3 sequences, roughly 27% seen once. Sample: blood. Source of these receptors: a woman aged 25 to 39 in good health.

The chain couples TRBV3-1 to TRBJ2-1; 8 nucleotides align to TRBD2. The germline CDR1 and CDR2 sequences are LGHDT and YNNKEL (reference sequence). This CDR3 has 12 amino acids. The J segment lost 10 bases and the V segment lost 8 bases, leaving 7 bases of the junction unmatched. The CDR3 DNA reads as TGTGCCAGCGCATCTGGCGGGGGGGAGCAGTTCTTC. It codes for CASASGGGEQFF.

The chain employs TRBV9 and TRBJ1-3; 7 nucleotides align to TRBD1. The CDR3 runs 18 residues. Looked up from germline, CDR1 is SGDLS and CDR2 is YYNGEE. V shed 0 bases, J shed 0 bases, and the junction held 9 bases outside the gene matches. DNA of the CDR3: TGTGCCAGCAGCGTAGCGGGAGGGGGCAAGAGCTCTGGAAACACCATATATTTT. Its protein is CASSVAGGGKSSGNTIYF. Based on the CDR3 plus reference TRBV9 and TRBJ1-3, the full variable domain is DSGVTQTPKHLITATGQRVTLRCSPRSGDLSVYWYQQSLDQGLQFLIQYYNGEERAKGNILERFSAQQFPDLHSELNLSSLELGDSALYFCASSVAGGGKSSGNTIYFGEGSWLTVV.

This clonotype was seen a handful of times. V gene TRBV2 combines with J gene TRBJ2-5, with D perhaps TRBD1 (6 bases). The CDR3 is 12 amino acids. The V end lost 9 bases, the J end lost 0 bases, and 8 bases lay between the germline ends. Germline V gene sequence: CDR1 SNHLY, CDR2 FYNNEI. CDR3 sequence: CARAGDQETQYF. CDR3 DNA: TGTGCCAGAGCAGGGGACCAAGAGACCCAGTACTTC.

In its sample, this clonotype was seen a few times. This chain uses TRBV28 with TRBJ2-4; a weak D match, TRBD1 (6 bases). Germline CDR1 reads MDHEN; CDR2 reads SYDVKM. The CDR3 sequence is 14 residues long. Between the trimmed V and J ends, which lost 6 bases and 4 bases, there was a span of 13 bases. The CDR3 reads CASRIDRKKNIQYF. As DNA, the CDR3 is TGTGCCAGCAGAATAGACAGGAAAAAAAACATTCAGTACTTC.

For this clonotype: The missing conserved phenylalanine or tryptophan at the end of this CDR3 makes a read error likely. The CDR3 sequence: CASSLYYGNTEAFL. The CDR3 DNA reads TGTGCCAGCAGCTTATATTACGGCAACACTGAAGCTTTCTTG. J is TRBJ1-1 and V is TRBV11-2, with D unresolved. This CDR3 has 14 amino acids. The germline V and J ends were trimmed by 2 bases and 2 bases, with 9 bases remaining between them. The germline V gene encodes CDR1 SGHAT and CDR2 FQNNGV.

This clonotype was observed at least ten times. The V gene is TRBV4-3, the J gene TRBJ2-1, with 9 nucleotides matching TRBD1. The germline V gene encodes CDR1 LGHNA and CDR2 YSLEER. The CDR3 runs to 17 residues. The V and J ends lost 3 bases and 7 bases, in that order; junction bases with no gene match: 13. The CDR3 DNA reads as TGCGCCAGCAGCCAGGGCCCCGGGACAGGGTTCTATAATGAGCAGTTCTTC. It yields the protein CASSQGPGTGFYNEQFF.

The gene calls are TRBV12-3 or TRBV12-4 and TRBJ2-1; D is perhaps TRBD1 or TRBD2 (5 bases each). V was shortened by 5 bases and J by 8 bases, with 16 bases between the two germline ends. The CDR3 is 14 amino acids. This CDR3 is CASSGLDLGDEQFF. The CDR3 DNA reads TGTGCCAGCAGTGGACTCGATTTAGGGGATGAGCAGTTCTTC.

This clonotype showed up just once. A junction boundary mismatches the germline segment, possibly from a read error. The chain uses TRBV20-1 and TRBJ1-4, with 7 bases aligning to TRBD1. This CDR3 comprises 13 residues. Germline CDR1 is DFQATT and CDR2 is SNEGSKA (reference sequence). DNA for the CDR3: TGCAGTGCTCCCGGGACAGCTAATGAAAAACGGTTTTTT. Translated, it gives CSAPGTANEKRFF.

The chain couples TRBV3-1 to TRBJ2-5; D is tentatively TRBD1 or TRBD2 (5 bases each). Germline-derived CDR1 and CDR2 are LGHDT and YNNKEL (reference sequence). Trimming removed 3 bases at V and 6 bases at J, with 8 bases between. The CDR3 runs 12 residues. CDR3 sequence (DNA): TGTGCCAGCAGCCACAGGGAGCAGACCCAGTACTTC. It translates to CASSHREQTQYF.

Only a few counts were recorded for this clonotype. The chain carries TRBV20-1 and TRBJ1-1; D is perhaps TRBD1 (6 bases). The CDR3 totals 14 residues. The ends were cut back, 3 bases at V and 3 bases at J, with 14 bases in the middle. Germline CDR1 reads DFQATT; CDR2 reads SNEGSKA (reference sequence). CDR3 loop: CSASFGQPDTEAFF. The CDR3 DNA reads as TGCAGTGCTAGCTTCGGACAGCCGGACACTGAAGCTTTCTTT.

This clonotype has at least ten counts. This sequence joins TRBV6-6 and TRBJ2-7; D unclear. The CDR3 is made up of 15 amino acids. The V end was cut by 6 bases, the J end by 1 base, with 16 bases between. Germline CDR1 MNHNY, CDR2 SVGAGI (reference sequence). The CDR3 sequence is CASSLDSDRSYEQYF. CDR3 DNA sequence: TGTGCCAGCAGCCTAGACTCCGATCGATCCTACGAGCAGTACTTC.

Note on this clonotype: The junction and the germline gene differ at one end; a read error may be behind it. The chain combines TRBV14 with TRBJ2-2; D is unclear. The CDR3 consists of 13 residues. Germline CDR1 SGHDN, CDR2 FVKESK. The CDR3 nucleotides read TGTACCAGCAGCCAAGATTACACCGGGGAGCTGTTTTTT. It is translated as CTSSQDYTGELFF.

The J gene is TRBJ2-7, the V gene TRBV4-3, with 10 bases matching TRBD1. CDR1 is LGHNA, CDR2 YSLEER, per germline. This CDR3 has 15 residues. J lost 7 bases, V lost 1 base, and 7 bases had no gene match. The CDR3 nucleotides read TGCGCCAGCAGCCAAGCCGGGACAGGGGTGTGGGAGCAGTACTTC. Translation: CASSQAGTGVWEQYF.

This chain joins TRBV4-3 and TRBJ2-1; TRBD2 agrees at 9 bases. Germline CDR1 reads LGHNA; CDR2 reads YSLEER. J lost 0 bases, V lost 1 base, and 7 bases had no gene match. The CDR3 sequence is 18 residues long. CDR3 DNA sequence: TGCGCCAGCAGCCAAGCCCGGACTAGCGAGAGCTCCTACAATGAGCAGTTCTTC. This sequence encodes CASSQARTSESSYNEQFF.

The rearrangement links TRBV14 to TRBJ2-3, with D hard to call. This CDR3 spans 12 amino acids. Deletions cut 8 bases from V and 14 bases from J, with 20 bases between. Germline CDR1 reads SGHDN; CDR2 reads FVKESK. CDR3 region: CASSRSAARLYF. The DNA of the CDR3 is TGTGCCAGCTCGAGGTCGGCAGCCCGTCTGTATTTT.

A note on this clonotype: Sequence at one end of the junction differs from germline and may be a read error. V is TRBV6-5 and J is TRBJ1-4; 7 nucleotides match TRBD1. Germline-derived CDR1 and CDR2 are MNHEY and SVGAGI. CDR3 length: 13 amino acids. CDR3 nucleotide sequence: TGTGCCAGCGGGGGACAGAGGAATGGAAAACTGTTTTTT. Its translation is CASGGQRNGKLFF.

This clonotype was picked up many times. The chain links TRBV29-1 to TRBJ2-7, with TRBD2 matching over 7 bases. This CDR3 region has 12 residues. Germline V gives CDR1 SQVTM, CDR2 ANQGSEA. V lost 4 bases to trimming and J lost 3 bases; unmatched junction nucleotides: 3. CDR3 protein: CSVGGGSYEQYF. CDR3 coding DNA: TGCAGCGTTGGGGGCGGGAGCTACGAGCAGTACTTC.